This is a list of T cell receptor beta chains from one sample in a study of shared clonotypes between healthy human individuals. Produced via immunoSEQ multiplex PCR; TCRdb's table is partial and in-frame only. The sample includes millions of clones, more than 90% of them seen just once. The sequencing input was naive CD4+ T cells sorted from blood. The receptor set was obtained from a man in his late teens or twenties in good health. The CDR3 runs from the conserved cysteine through the conserved F or W. A D gene is named only where the DNA matches it firmly. Some rows mark clone size as missing; the rest say once, few, many or name a class of expanded clone.

V gene	D gene	J gene	clone size	CDR3 DNA	CDR3 protein
TRBV2	TRBD1	TRBJ1-1	NA	TGTGCCAGCAGTCCCTGGACAGGGGGGAGAAGGACTGAAGCTTTCTTT	CASSPWTGGRRTEAFF
TRBV11-2	NA	TRBJ2-5	NA	TGTGCCAGCAGCTCCTCAGGGTCGGGGGAGACCCAGTACTTC	CASSSSGSGETQYF
TRBV10-2	NA	TRBJ2-3	once	TGCGCCAGCAGCGCCGTAATAGATACGCAGTATTTT	CASSAVIDTQYF
TRBV18	TRBD2	TRBJ2-7	NA	TGTGCCAGCTCCGAGGTAAGACTAGCGGGAGGCTCTGAACCCTACGAGCAGTACTTC	CASSEVRLAGGSEPYEQYF
TRBV6-5	TRBD1	TRBJ2-7	NA	TGTGCCAGCAGTTACTCGACAGGGGGAAGCTACGAGCAGTACTTC	CASSYSTGGSYEQYF
TRBV28	NA	TRBJ1-2	NA	TGTGCCAGCAGTCAGACAGGAGGGTATGGCTACACCTTC	CASSQTGGYGYTF
TRBV4-3	NA	TRBJ2-7	NA	TGCGCCAGCAGCCGGGGTAGGGGCTCTCCCTCCTACGAGCAGTACTTC	CASSRGRGSPSYEQYF
TRBV21-1	NA	TRBJ1-1	few	TGTGCCAGCAGCCTGCGACAGCTTTCTGGGACTGAAGCTTTCTTT	CASSLRQLSGTEAFF
TRBV30	NA	TRBJ1-1	NA	TGTGCCTGGAGTGTAGGCGGGACGGTGAACACTGAAGCTTTCTTT	CAWSVGGTVNTEAFF
TRBV11-1	TRBD1	TRBJ2-7	NA	TGTGCCAGCAGCCCTACAGGGGTCTTAGACTACGAGCAGTACTTC	CASSPTGVLDYEQYF
TRBV6-1	TRBD2	TRBJ2-7	NA	TGTGCCAGCAGCTCGGTAGCGGGGGCCTACGAGCAGTACTTC	CASSSVAGAYEQYF
TRBV4-1	NA	TRBJ2-7	NA	TGCGCCAGCAGCCCTGCAGGACAGCTGTACGAGCAGTACTTC	CASSPAGQLYEQYF
TRBV19	NA	TRBJ1-3	NA	TGTGCCAGTAGTCCCCAGGGCGGAATCGGAAACACCATATATTTT	CASSPQGGIGNTIYF
TRBV6-6	NA	TRBJ2-7	NA	TGTGCCAGCAGTTACCCCCCCAAAGACACTCAGTACTTC	CASSYPPKDTQYF
TRBV6-5	NA	TRBJ2-3	NA	TGTGCCAGCAGGAGCGGAGGGGGATTCACAGATACGCAGTATTTT	CASRSGGGFTDTQYF
TRBV5-1	NA	TRBJ2-5	NA	TGCGCCAGCAGCACTGGGACGCTGGTCGGGGAGACCCAGTACTTC	CASSTGTLVGETQYF
TRBV2	NA	TRBJ1-1	NA	TGTGCCAGCAAGCTTTCAGGGGAGACTATGTCTGAAGCTTTCTTT	CASKLSGETMSEAFF
TRBV5-1	NA	TRBJ2-1	NA	TGCGCCAGCAGCAGCTTACGGCAGGGTTCGGGTGAGCAGTTCTTC	CASSSLRQGSGEQFF
TRBV18	NA	TRBJ2-5	NA	TGTGCCAGCTCACCACGGCACCTCCGGGAGACCCAGTACTTC	CASSPRHLRETQYF
TRBV10-3	TRBD1	TRBJ1-2	once	TGTGCCATCAGTGAAGGACAGGAAGATGGCTACACCTTC	CAISEGQEDGYTF
TRBV9	NA	TRBJ1-3	NA	TGTGCCAGCAGCGTGCAGGGCACCTCGGGAGGAAACACCATATATTTT	CASSVQGTSGGNTIYF
TRBV27	TRBD1	TRBJ1-2	once	TGTGCCAGCAGACGACAGGGGGTAGGGGGCTACACCTTC	CASRRQGVGGYTF
TRBV2	NA	TRBJ2-2	NA	TGTGCCAGCCGAGGGACCGGGGAGCTGTTTTTT	CASRGTGELFF
TRBV19	NA	TRBJ1-1	NA	TGTGCCAGTAGTTACTTTAGGGATCGAAACACTGAAGCTTTCTTT	CASSYFRDRNTEAFF
TRBV11-2	NA	TRBJ2-5	NA	TGTGCCAGCAGCCCGAGACCCTTAAACCAAGAGACCCAGTACTTC	CASSPRPLNQETQYF
TRBV18	TRBD1	TRBJ1-4	NA	TGTGCCAGCTCCCCCGGACAGGGAGGTGGTAGACTGTTTTTT	CASSPGQGGGRLFF
TRBV10-3	TRBD2	TRBJ2-7	NA	TGTGCCATCAGTGATGGGGGGGAGGGCTACGAGCAGTACTTC	CAISDGGEGYEQYF
TRBV7-2	NA	TRBJ2-5	NA	TGTGCCAGCAGCTTAGACAGGGCGGGTCTGGGGGAGACCCAGTACTTC	CASSLDRAGLGETQYF
TRBV11-2	NA	TRBJ2-7	NA	TGTGCCAGCAGCTTTAATCGGCAGTTCATGGGTGAGCAGTACTTC	CASSFNRQFMGEQYF
TRBV30	NA	TRBJ1-1	few	TGTGCCTGGACCATGACAGAGATCACTGAAGCTTTCTTT	CAWTMTEITEAFF
TRBV5-6	TRBD1	TRBJ2-7	once	TGTGCCAGCAGTCAAGAAGGGGGCGGTCGCTCCTACGAGCAGTACTTC	CASSQEGGGRSYEQYF
TRBV7-9	TRBD1	TRBJ1-2	NA	TGTGCCAGCAGCTCGGGACAGGGGATCTATGGCTACACCTTC	CASSSGQGIYGYTF
TRBV25-1	NA	TRBJ2-1	NA	TGTGCCAGCAGTCAATCCGAGCGGTGGTCCCTTGGCGATGAGCAGTTCTTC	CASSQSERWSLGDEQFF
TRBV5-1	NA	TRBJ1-6	NA	TGCGCCAGCAGCGGGGACACTAGCAATTCACCCCTCCACTTT	CASSGDTSNSPLHF
TRBV7-2	NA	TRBJ1-1	NA	TGTGCCAGCAGCCCGATAGAGGGTCGGGCTTTCTTT	CASSPIEGRAFF
TRBV7-8	TRBD1	TRBJ1-5	once	TGTGCCAGCAGCTTCCAGGGGGCTGGCAATCAGCCCCAGCATTTT	CASSFQGAGNQPQHF
TRBV19	NA	TRBJ2-6	NA	TGTGCCAGTAGTATGGGGACGCAGGGTGGGGCCAACGTCCTGACTTTC	CASSMGTQGGANVLTF
TRBV7-2	NA	TRBJ1-5	NA	TGTGCCAGCAGCTTAGGGGTGGTAGCGATCCAGAGCAATCAGCCCCAGCATTTT	CASSLGVVAIQSNQPQHF
TRBV7-9	TRBD2	TRBJ2-1	NA	TGTGCCAGCAGCCTTGGGGGGAGGGCCGGTGAGCAGTTCTTC	CASSLGGRAGEQFF
TRBV19	NA	TRBJ1-5	once	TGTGCCAGTAGTATACTCCCGGGGGCCCAGCATTTT	CASSILPGAQHF
TRBV19	NA	TRBJ1-6	NA	TGTGCCAGTAGCCCAGACCCCTATAATTCACCCCTCCACTTT	CASSPDPYNSPLHF
TRBV2	NA	TRBJ1-1	few	TGTGCCAGCAGTGAATACGAAGGGATGGACACTGAAGCTTTCTTT	CASSEYEGMDTEAFF
TRBV7-2	TRBD1	TRBJ2-1	once	TGTGCCAGCAGCTCCGGACAGGGGAGCTCCTACAATGAGCAGTTCTTC	CASSSGQGSSYNEQFF
TRBV30	NA	TRBJ2-7	NA	TGTGCCTGGAGTGTTGGCAGGGGCTCCTACGAGCAGTACTTC	CAWSVGRGSYEQYF
TRBV5-1	NA	TRBJ1-1	NA	TGCGCCAGCAGCTTGATGACGATGAACACTGAAGCTTTCTTT	CASSLMTMNTEAFF
TRBV9	NA	TRBJ2-6	once	TGTGCCAGCAGCCCCCGTTGGGAAACTCCTATCTCTGGGGCCAACGTCCTGACTTTC	CASSPRWETPISGANVLTF
TRBV28	NA	TRBJ2-7	NA	TGTGCCAGCAGTTTTGGTGGCGGGGGCACCTACGAGCAGTACTTC	CASSFGGGGTYEQYF
TRBV28	NA	TRBJ1-4	NA	TGTGCCAGCAGTTCCCCCCCTTTGTTGGGCGTTGGAAAACTGTTTTTT	CASSSPPLLGVGKLFF
TRBV7-2	NA	TRBJ1-4	NA	TGTGCCAGCAGCTTAGGACAGTCTCGGCTTGGAGAAAAACTGTTTTTT	CASSLGQSRLGEKLFF
TRBV7-9	NA	TRBJ2-7	NA	TGTGCCAGCAGCTTAGAACTAGCAGGGGAGCAGTACTTC	CASSLELAGEQYF
TRBV19	NA	TRBJ1-4	NA	TGTGCCAGTAGCCCATCGGGACGGAACTCAAATGAAAAACTGTTTTTT	CASSPSGRNSNEKLFF
TRBV25-1	NA	TRBJ1-1	NA	TGTGCCAGCAGTGAATCAGGGCAGGGTCGTTCTAGGGACACTGAAGCTTTCTTT	CASSESGQGRSRDTEAFF
TRBV6-4	TRBD1	TRBJ1-3	NA	TGTGCCAGCAGCTTAAGGGTCTGGGACAGAGGAAACACCATATATTTT	CASSLRVWDRGNTIYF